This entry lists 25 T cell receptor beta chains sequenced from one sample in a study of OX40 agonist ivuxolimab in advanced cancers. Generated by immunoSEQ multiplex PCR, the TCRdb table keeps only in-frame clones and is missing some. The sample carries 75,000 to 95,000 clones, 92% recorded once. The sample was CD4+ or CD8+ T cells sorted from blood, taken in a trial of the OX40 agonist ivuxolimab. These receptors were collected from an adult with an advanced solid tumor such as melanoma, head and neck, liver or kidney cancer.

This clone was recorded a few times. The J gene is TRBJ1-3, the V gene TRBV7-2; D not certain. This CDR3 is built from 14 residues. CDR1 SGHTA and CDR2 FQGNSA come from the germline V gene. Trimming cost V 0 bases and J 2 bases, with 5 bases left between them. The CDR3 protein is CASSLAGTGNTIYF. The CDR3 DNA reads TGTGCCAGCAGCTTAGCAGGGACTGGAAACACCATATATTTT.

The gene calls are TRBV30 and TRBJ1-2; TRBD1 matches 7 bases. The V and J ends lost 2 bases and 0 bases, in that order; junction bases with no gene match: 6. This CDR3 contains 15 residues. Germline V lookup: CDR1 GTSNPN, CDR2 SVGIG (reference sequence). CDR3 in DNA: TGTGCCTGGAGTATCAGGACAGGATCTAACTATGGCTACACCTTC. It yields the protein CAWSIRTGSNYGYTF.

This clone was picked up a small number of times. V gene TRBV6-6 combines with J gene TRBJ1-2; 7 bases align to TRBD1. Germline-derived CDR1 and CDR2 are MNHNY and SVGAGI (reference sequence). The V and J ends lost 6 bases and 4 bases, in that order; junction bases with no gene match: 8. This CDR3 region has 14 residues. In nucleotides, the CDR3 is TGTGCCAGCAGAACCAGGGGGTTATTCTATGGCTACACCTTC. Translation gives CASRTRGLFYGYTF.

The chain couples TRBV7-2 to TRBJ2-2, with 7 bases fitting TRBD2. CDR3 length: 16 amino acids. CDR1 SGHTA and CDR2 FQGNSA come from the germline V gene. Trimming at V came to 5 bases and at J to 4 bases, leaving 10 bases not matched to a gene. CDR3 loop: CASSPLAGRATGELFF. CDR3 coding DNA: TGTGCCAGCAGCCCCCTCGCGGGGAGGGCCACCGGGGAGCTGTTTTTT.

V and J are TRBV11-3 and TRBJ2-2; possibly TRBD1 for D (6 bases). Germline CDR1 and CDR2: SGHNT and YENEEA. The CDR3 extends over 16 amino acids. The V gene lost 4 bases and the J gene lost 4 bases, with 16 bases spanning the gap. DNA for the CDR3: TGTGCCAGCAGCTCAGCAGGGGCGGCGAGCACCGGGGAGCTGTTTTTT. It translates to CASSSAGAASTGELFF.

V and J are TRBV6-1 and TRBJ2-7; 9 positions match TRBD1. This CDR3 has 15 amino acids. The germline gives CDR1 MNHNS, CDR2 SASEGT. Germline trimming cut 7 bases from V and 4 bases from J; bases unmatched to any gene: 11. The CDR3 DNA is TGTGCCAGCAAGAGGGACAGGGTATTTTCGTACGAGCAGTACTTC. Protein: CASKRDRVFSYEQYF.

The chain combines TRBV11-1 with TRBJ2-5; D perhaps matches TRBD2 (5 bases). Germline V gives CDR1 SGHAT, CDR2 FQDESV (reference sequence). There are 14 residues in the CDR3. Trimming removed 5 bases from V and 5 bases from J, with 15 bases in between. CDR3 sequence: CASSPERRGETQYF. The CDR3 nucleotides read TGTGCCAGCAGCCCTGAGCGGAGAGGGGAGACCCAGTACTTC.

The J gene is TRBJ1-4, the V gene TRBV7-9, with TRBD1 as a possible D gene (5 bases). The V gene's germline CDR1 is SEHNR and CDR2 FQNEAQ (reference sequence). The germline V and J ends were trimmed by 3 bases and 0 bases, with 20 bases remaining between them. The length of the CDR3 is 19 residues. The CDR3 sequence: CASSFPRGGVDPTNEKLFF. The DNA for the CDR3 is TGTGCCAGCAGCTTCCCCCGGGGGGGGGTGGACCCAACTAATGAAAAACTGTTTTTT.

J is TRBJ2-1 and V is TRBV9; 7 bases are shared with TRBD2. Germline loops: CDR1 SGDLS, CDR2 YYNGEE. V shed 2 bases and J 9 bases; nucleotides not matched to a gene: 8. The CDR3 sequence is 14 residues long. The CDR3 loop reads CASSVGLDWSEQFF. CDR3 in DNA: TGTGCCAGCAGCGTTGGACTAGATTGGAGTGAGCAGTTCTTC.

This sequence joins TRBV5-1 and TRBJ1-1; no firm D call. Trimming stripped 4 bases from V and 5 bases from J, with 12 bases between. This CDR3 has 13 residues. Germline loops: CDR1 SGHRS, CDR2 YFSETQ. The CDR3 region has the DNA TGCGCCAGCAGCCCCCTAAGGAGGACTGAAGCTTTCTTT. It translates to CASSPLRRTEAFF.

The gene calls are TRBV7-2 and TRBJ2-2; weak D call: TRBD2 (5 bases). Per germline, CDR1 SGHTA and CDR2 FQGNSA. The CDR3 spans 15 residues. Trimming left V 0 bases short and J 4 bases short, with 9 bases between. The CDR3 sequence: CASSLAGEGTGELFF. The CDR3 nucleotides are TGTGCCAGCAGCTTAGCCGGGGAAGGCACCGGGGAGCTGTTTTTT.

V gene TRBV7-3 combines with J gene TRBJ2-3; D not certain. Germline lookup yields CDR1 SGHTA and CDR2 FQGTGA. Trimming left V 2 bases short and J 9 bases short, with 12 bases between. The CDR3 totals 13 residues. In DNA form, the CDR3 reads TGTGCCAGCAGCTTAGGGCCGGAACGGACGCAGTATTTT. It specifies CASSLGPERTQYF.

For the CDR3, the DNA is TGTGCCAGCAGTGAGGAGTGGGGGGCAGATACGCAGTATTTT. Its protein product is CASSEEWGADTQYF. The V and J genes are TRBV6-4 and TRBJ2-3, with D possibly being TRBD2 (6 bases). This CDR3 spans 14 amino acids. Germline loops: CDR1 MRHNA, CDR2 SNTAGT. V was trimmed by 3 bases and J by 4 bases, leaving 11 bases between them.

This clone has just one count. V usage is TRBV28 and J usage is TRBJ2-3; perhaps TRBD1 as D (6 bases). The V end was cut by 5 bases, the J end by 1 base, with 10 bases between. CDR1 and CDR2 (germline): MDHEN, SYDVKM. There are 14 residues in the CDR3. CDR3 in amino acids: CASSPPGGTDTQYF. CDR3 DNA: TGTGCCAGCAGTCCGCCAGGGGGCACAGATACGCAGTATTTT.

The gene calls are TRBV12-2 and TRBJ1-4; the tabulated D call, TRBD1, remains unverified against the DNA. TRBV12-2 is shown as a pseudogene. CDR3 size: 14 residues. For the CDR3, the DNA is TGTGCAAGTCGCTTAGAACAGGGTGGTGAAAAACTGTTTTTT. Amino acids: CASRLEQGGEKLFF.

V and J are TRBV7-3 and TRBJ1-1; TRBD1 matches at 7 bases. Germline V gene sequence: CDR1 SGHTA, CDR2 FQGTGA. The length of the CDR3 is 14 residues. Trimming at V came to 3 bases and at J to 3 bases, leaving 4 bases not matched to a gene. The chain's CDR3 is CASSFSGGHTEAFF. The CDR3 region has the DNA TGTGCCAGCAGCTTCTCAGGGGGACACACTGAAGCTTTCTTT.

The chain is built from TRBV6-5 and TRBJ2-5, with a weak D call TRBD1 (6 bases). Between the trimmed V and J ends, which lost 4 bases and 6 bases, there was a span of 18 bases. Germline V gene data show CDR1 as MNHEY and CDR2 as SVGAGI. This CDR3 comprises 15 residues. The CDR3 region is CASSWISRGEKTQYF. The CDR3 coding sequence is TGTGCCAGCAGTTGGATAAGCAGGGGTGAAAAGACCCAGTACTTC.

The chain joins TRBV5-1 to TRBJ2-1; D not certain. CDR1 is SGHRS and CDR2 is YFSETQ in the germline V gene. The CDR3 totals 12 residues. V dropped 4 bases and J dropped 4 bases, with 6 bases sitting between them. The CDR3 reads CASSPEYNEQFF. For the CDR3, the DNA is TGCGCCAGCAGCCCTGAGTACAATGAGCAGTTCTTC.

This chain joins TRBV11-3 and TRBJ2-7; possible D gene TRBD2, 6 bases. The length of the CDR3 is 18 residues. Germline CDR1 and CDR2: SGHNT and YENEEA. Trimming removed 1 base at V and 4 bases at J, with 23 bases between. CDR3 protein: CASSLVGGTFSPFYEQYF. CDR3 nucleotide sequence: TGTGCCAGCAGCTTAGTAGGCGGGACTTTTTCCCCTTTTTACGAGCAGTACTTC.

This clone was recorded once. Here the CDR3 DNA reads TGTGCCAGCAGCTTCGGGAGGGGGGGCCACAATGAGCAGTTCTTC. It translates to CASSFGRGGHNEQFF. The gene calls are TRBV11-2 and TRBJ2-1, with 8 positions matching TRBD2. The trim removed 3 bases at V and 5 bases at J, leaving 6 bases unmatched. CDR1 is SGHAT and CDR2 is FQNNGV in the germline V gene. The CDR3 length is 15 residues.

The rearrangement uses TRBV6-5 and TRBJ2-7; 9 bases are shared with TRBD2. The CDR3 totals 15 residues. V lost 6 bases, J lost 1 base, and 7 bases stayed unmatched. CDR1 MNHEY and CDR2 SVGAGI come from the germline V gene. The CDR3 DNA reads as TGTGCCAGCAGCCTGATAGCGGGAGTGTCCTACGAGCAGTACTTC. Translated: CASSLIAGVSYEQYF.

V gene TRBV28 combines with J gene TRBJ2-5; D is ambiguous. This CDR3 contains 11 residues. The V end was cut by 3 bases, the J end by 5 bases, with 4 bases between. Germline CDR1 reads MDHEN; CDR2 reads SYDVKM. The CDR3: CASSFFETQYF. The CDR3 DNA reads TGTGCCAGCAGTTTTTTTGAGACCCAGTACTTC.

The chain employs TRBV18 and TRBJ2-1; 8 bases line up with TRBD2. CDR1 is KGHSH and CDR2 is LQKENI in the germline V gene. There are 13 residues in the CDR3. J gave up 9 bases and V 6 bases, and 7 bases lay outside the gene matches. CDR3 region: CASSPRGGGEQFF. CDR3 in DNA: TGTGCCAGCTCCCCCCGGGGGGGCGGTGAGCAGTTCTTC.

The rearrangement links TRBV7-9 to TRBJ2-7; 9 positions match TRBD2. The CDR3 consists of 15 residues. J was trimmed by 2 bases and V by 5 bases; bases with no gene match: 7. The germline V gene encodes CDR1 SEHNR and CDR2 FQNEAQ (reference sequence). The CDR3 region is CASSPEIAGAYEQYF. For the CDR3, the DNA is TGTGCCAGCAGCCCCGAAATAGCGGGGGCCTACGAGCAGTACTTC.

The chain is built from TRBV9 and TRBJ1-1, with 8 bases identical to TRBD1. The trim removed 3 bases at V and 4 bases at J, leaving 5 bases unmatched. The germline CDR1 and CDR2 sequences are SGDLS and YYNGEE. The CDR3 consists of 14 residues. The CDR3 spells CASSALTGGTEAFF. In DNA, the CDR3 is TGTGCCAGCAGCGCCCTCACAGGGGGCACTGAAGCTTTCTTT.